The rows below give T cell receptor beta chains drawn from one sample of a study of human T cells and chemical hapten exposure. One entry per CDR3 protein results from TCRdb running MiXCR on the RACE reads. The repertoire holds about 180,000 distinct CDR3 sequences, with about 31% as singletons. The sample here was whole blood, taken in connection with sensitization to the hapten diphenylcyclopropenone (DPC). Every receptor here comes from a woman aged 25 to 39 with alopecia areata. Some clones in this sample may be carry-over from other donors' samples. The conserved cysteine and the conserved F or W are not part of the CDR3 here. Fields, in order: clone size, V gene, J gene, CDR3 protein. Clone size, where shown, is once, few, many, or a class for clones that have expanded.

few	TRBV3-1	TRBJ2-1	ASSQELARGDEQF
few	TRBV6-2/TRBV6-3	TRBJ1-2	ASGTPGQGAYGYT
.	TRBV28	TRBJ2-7	ASRHRKSYRGVHEQY
.	TRBV7-2	TRBJ2-3	ASSADFLLADTQY
.	TRBV29-1	TRBJ1-1	SVDLGAGTEAF
many	TRBV2	TRBJ1-2	ASRSTDNNYGYT
few	TRBV11-1	TRBJ1-2	ASSLDSDYGYT
few	TRBV10-3	TRBJ2-7	ATRPDRDYEQY
.	TRBV3-1	TRBJ1-6	ASNQDLVGSPLH
.	TRBV20-1	TRBJ2-1	SALRRAYNEQF
few	TRBV12-5	TRBJ1-2	ASGTDQGLYGYT
.	TRBV28	TRBJ2-1	ASSTNGHEQF
many	TRBV3-1	TRBJ2-7	ASSLGLSYEQY
.	TRBV2	TRBJ1-2	ASRTDRSYGYT
.	TRBV11-3	TRBJ2-7	ASSFTGQGLTYEQY
few	TRBV6-2/TRBV6-3	TRBJ1-1	ASKLTAGVFEAF
few	TRBV7-8	TRBJ1-5	ASSGQNSRPQH
few	TRBV29-1	TRBJ1-2	SVVTENYGYT
.	TRBV4-3	TRBJ2-7	ASSQVALSSYEQY
.	TRBV9	TRBJ2-6	ASSLDSGANVLT
few	TRBV20-1	TRBJ1-3	SARDQSSGNTIY
.	TRBV20-1	TRBJ2-5	SASGHRGIKTQY
.	TRBV19	TRBJ1-4	ASRVGQPGEKLF
.	TRBV27	TRBJ1-5	ASSFGGATQPQH
.	TRBV3-1	TRBJ2-7	ASSPRRTGRNEQY
few	TRBV7-2	TRBJ1-6	ASRQKNSPLH
few	TRBV20-1	TRBJ2-3	SASWLEAGIYTDTQY
few	TRBV10-3	TRBJ1-4	AIADSTNEKLF
.	TRBV29-1	TRBJ2-5	SVEGETYQETQY
.	TRBV29-1	TRBJ1-2	SATPQGAVGYT
.	TRBV20-1	TRBJ2-7	SARAQDSSYEQY
few	TRBV19	TRBJ2-1	ASSRALAGGGGNEQF
.	TRBV7-2	TRBJ1-5	ASSQMTGGGQPQH
.	TRBV7-8	TRBJ2-1	ASSLNPSGYNEQF
many	TRBV20-1	TRBJ1-2	SAKGEPLTRGYT
few	TRBV11-2	TRBJ2-7	ASSYSGALLGEQY
.	TRBV29-1	TRBJ1-1	SVINDKNTEAF
few	TRBV28	TRBJ1-1	ASSLGSQAF
few	TRBV11-1	TRBJ2-3	ASSLEPAGTDTQY
.	TRBV3-1	TRBJ1-1	ASRRDGTGEAF
few	TRBV10-3	TRBJ1-1	AIRSGTGRGAEAF
few	TRBV3-1	TRBJ1-5	ASSQDSQPQH
.	TRBV29-1	TRBJ2-5	SVRTGLYDRKETQY
.	TRBV28	TRBJ2-7	ASSLSQGPEY
once	TRBV29-1	TRBJ2-2	SAAGTEKGGELF
few	TRBV11-1	TRBJ1-6	ASSRDLESPLH
.	TRBV28	TRBJ2-4	ASSLEGAKNIQY
few	TRBV7-2	TRBJ1-4	ASRLRAGRNEKLF
.	TRBV3-2	TRBJ1-1	ASSQKHRGPEAF
.	TRBV5-8	TRBJ2-3	ASSPKGAIWGQY
.	TRBV19	TRBJ2-2	ASRLVGTGELF
.	TRBV14	TRBJ1-1	ASSHLLPNTEAF